This is a list of T cell receptor beta chains from one sample in a study of cytomegalovirus exposure and HLA in healthy donors. Generated by immunoSEQ multiplex PCR, the TCRdb table keeps only in-frame clones and is missing some. The table records approximately 120,000 clones, 60% to 80% of them present only once. Specimen: PBMCs. The source of these receptors is a man between 45 and 60 years old in good health and CMV-seronegative. CDR3s leave out the opening cysteine and the closing phenylalanine or tryptophan.

CDR3 protein: ASSTWTSGANEQF
V gene: TRBV19
J gene: TRBJ2-1
CDR3 length: 13

CDR3 protein: ASSLKGSAYEQY
V gene: TRBV5-1
J gene: TRBJ2-7
CDR3 length: 12

CDR3 protein: ATGRGFEYEQY
V gene: TRBV15
J gene: TRBJ2-7
CDR3 length: 11

CDR3 protein: ASSMGGATEAF
V gene: TRBV19
J gene: TRBJ1-1
CDR3 length: 11

CDR3 protein: AWSVQESSGNTIY
V gene: TRBV30
J gene: TRBJ1-3
CDR3 length: 13

CDR3 protein: SARGGHEQF
V gene: TRBV20-1
J gene: TRBJ2-1
CDR3 length: 9

CDR3 protein: ASSLGLAGGRRDTGELF
V gene: TRBV7-8
J gene: TRBJ2-2
CDR3 length: 17

CDR3 protein: ASSLEGTNYEQY
V gene: TRBV11-2
J gene: -
CDR3 length: 12

CDR3 protein: ASSLALEVGTDTQY
V gene: TRBV7-9
J gene: TRBJ2-3
CDR3 length: 14

CDR3 protein: ASKRNEKLF
V gene: TRBV2
J gene: TRBJ1-4
CDR3 length: 9

CDR3 protein: ASSIPRGGYT
V gene: TRBV7-9
J gene: TRBJ1-2
CDR3 length: 10

CDR3 protein: ASSSSGNSYEQY
V gene: TRBV28
J gene: TRBJ2-7
CDR3 length: 12

CDR3 protein: AWSADGGAAQH
V gene: TRBV30
J gene: TRBJ1-5
CDR3 length: 11

CDR3 protein: ASSRGTGGNTEAF
V gene: TRBV5-6
J gene: TRBJ1-1
CDR3 length: 13

CDR3 protein: ASSGQGNSYNEQF
V gene: TRBV2
J gene: TRBJ2-1
CDR3 length: 13

CDR3 protein: ASRGVGTSFNEQY
V gene: TRBV6-1
J gene: TRBJ2-7
CDR3 length: 13

CDR3 protein: ASSPTPGQGLSEAF
V gene: TRBV4-3
J gene: TRBJ1-1
CDR3 length: 14

CDR3 protein: ASRLAGVPYEQY
V gene: TRBV27
J gene: TRBJ2-7
CDR3 length: 12

CDR3 protein: ASSTGLAVQETQY
V gene: TRBV7-9
J gene: TRBJ2-5
CDR3 length: 13

CDR3 protein: ASTQGGHTEAF
V gene: TRBV5-1
J gene: TRBJ1-1
CDR3 length: 11

CDR3 protein: ASRALAGGYNEQF
V gene: TRBV2
J gene: TRBJ2-1
CDR3 length: 13

CDR3 protein: SVESGGTEAF
V gene: TRBV29-1
J gene: TRBJ1-1
CDR3 length: 10

CDR3 protein: ASSGRQGANEKLF
V gene: TRBV28
J gene: TRBJ1-4
CDR3 length: 13

CDR3 protein: TSSQVRLAGGRDTQY
V gene: TRBV1
J gene: TRBJ2-3
CDR3 length: 15

CDR3 protein: ASSLTTDYEAF
V gene: TRBV11-2
J gene: TRBJ1-1
CDR3 length: 11

CDR3 protein: ASSEVRGSNQPQH
V gene: TRBV2
J gene: TRBJ1-5
CDR3 length: 13

CDR3 protein: ASSQDLFGANVLT
V gene: TRBV4-3
J gene: TRBJ2-6
CDR3 length: 13

CDR3 protein: ASSQDGQGATNQPQH
V gene: TRBV4-2
J gene: TRBJ1-5
CDR3 length: 15

CDR3 protein: ASSSPGTSTDTQY
V gene: TRBV7-3
J gene: TRBJ2-3
CDR3 length: 13

CDR3 protein: ASRNRGGETQY
V gene: TRBV5-1
J gene: TRBJ2-5
CDR3 length: 11

CDR3 protein: ASSSWPAGDNEQF
V gene: TRBV5-1
J gene: TRBJ2-1
CDR3 length: 13

CDR3 protein: ASSPGGTGDEKLF
V gene: TRBV5-1
J gene: TRBJ1-4
CDR3 length: 13

CDR3 protein: ASRLLGLAGADTQY
V gene: TRBV5-6
J gene: TRBJ2-3
CDR3 length: 14

CDR3 protein: ASSQDATGYNEQF
V gene: TRBV4-1
J gene: TRBJ2-1
CDR3 length: 13

CDR3 protein: ASSRGGVPLNTEAF
V gene: TRBV9
J gene: TRBJ1-1
CDR3 length: 14

CDR3 protein: ASSPPTPGRGRRAQY
V gene: TRBV7-2
J gene: TRBJ2-5
CDR3 length: 15

CDR3 protein: ASKVGGVYEQY
V gene: TRBV2
J gene: TRBJ2-7
CDR3 length: 11

CDR3 protein: ASGTRWTAYGYT
V gene: TRBV28
J gene: TRBJ1-2
CDR3 length: 12

CDR3 protein: ASSRGAGGGTQY
V gene: TRBV28
J gene: TRBJ2-5
CDR3 length: 12